These 27 T cell receptor beta chains were all obtained from the same sample, sequenced in a study of T-cell reconstitution after alpha-beta-depleted transplantation in children (dated by TCRdb to 2015 to 2016). Taken with the paper, the label for treatment or condition translates to: allogeneic hematopoietic cell transplantation with graft depleted of TCRalphabeta T cells and CD19 B cells. The receptor library was made with PCR. The listed sequencing device is Illumina HiSeq 2500. To normalize quantification of the TCRbeta repertoire, the TCR libraries were built with molecular barcoding that relied on unique molecular identifiers. TCRdb applied fastp at Q25 and MiXCR to the public reads, then kept only in-frame beta chains. Every distinct CDR3 protein forms one entry, paired with its most common genes and DNA. The sample data list 500,000 to 650,000 distinct CDR3 sequences, and over 10% of these were observed just once. The top ten hold around 2.2% of the sample.

The sample here was PBMCs, mostly from graft donor cells, taken 360 days after TCRalphabeta/CD19-depleted stem cell transplant. These receptors all stem from a male patient younger than 18 who had a stem cell transplant for acute myeloid leukemia, so the T cells may come from the graft donor.

This clonotype came up many times. Written as DNA, the CDR3 is TGCAGCGCCCCATGGCCGGCGATGAACACTGAAGCTTTCTTT. This translates into CSAPWPAMNTEAFF. The chain employs TRBV29-1 and TRBJ1-1; no definite D call. In germline, CDR1 is SQVTM, CDR2 ANQGSEA. The CDR3 runs 14 residues. V was clipped by 7 bases and J by 0 bases, with 15 bases between them.

In its sample, this clonotype was seen many times. The chain links TRBV15 to TRBJ2-3, with 8 bases fitting TRBD2. J lost 2 bases, V lost 1 base, and 5 bases had no gene match. The CDR3 has 16 residues. Per the germline V gene, CDR1 is LNHNV and CDR2 is YYDKDF (reference sequence). The CDR3 here is CATSRGTSGSTDTQYF. CDR3 DNA: TGTGCCACCAGCAGAGGAACTAGCGGTTCCACAGATACGCAGTATTTT.

This clonotype came up a few times. The chain has TRBV7-9 and TRBJ2-7, with 8 bases lining up with TRBD2. The junction had 9 bases not matched to a gene; V was cut back by 5 bases and J by 6 bases. Germline V gene sequence: CDR1 SEHNR, CDR2 FQNEAQ (reference sequence). The CDR3 is 14 amino acids. The CDR3: CASSPGTREGEQYF. The CDR3 coding sequence is TGTGCCAGCAGCCCCGGGACTAGAGAAGGCGAGCAGTACTTC.

This sequence joins TRBV6-5 and TRBJ2-1; 7 bases line up with TRBD2. The junction had 12 bases not matched to a gene; V was cut back by 3 bases and J by 7 bases. The length of the CDR3 is 16 residues. Germline-derived CDR1 and CDR2 are MNHEY and SVGAGI. CDR3 protein: CASSYRGYGRSNEQFF. The CDR3 DNA sequence: TGTGCCAGCAGTTATAGGGGCTACGGGAGGTCAAATGAGCAGTTCTTC.

The chain uses TRBV7-9 and TRBJ1-1; 9 bases align to TRBD1. The V segment lost 4 bases and the J segment 4 bases; nucleotides outside the gene matches: 4. CDR3 size: 14 residues. Germline assignment: CDR1 SEHNR and CDR2 FQNEAQ (reference sequence). The chain's CDR3 is CASSWNRGLTEAFF. The CDR3 DNA is TGTGCCAGCAGCTGGAACAGGGGGCTCACTGAAGCTTTCTTT.

This clonotype appeared a few times. J is TRBJ2-7 and V is TRBV4-3; 8 bases align to TRBD1. Trimming cost V 0 bases and J 1 base; bases outside gene matches: 2. CDR1 is LGHNA, CDR2 YSLEER, per germline. CDR3 length: 15 residues. CDR3 residues: CASSQEQGASYEQYF. Here the CDR3 DNA reads TGCGCCAGCAGCCAAGAGCAGGGGGCTTCCTACGAGCAGTACTTC.

This clonotype was seen a few times. The chain links TRBV29-1 to TRBJ1-1; a weak D match, TRBD1 (5 bases). The length of the CDR3 is 12 residues. From germline, CDR1 is SQVTM and CDR2 ANQGSEA. The V end lost 4 bases, the J end lost 3 bases, and 9 bases lay between the germline ends. The CDR3 sequence is CSVVGGDTEAFF. Written as DNA, the CDR3 is TGCAGCGTTGTGGGGGGGGACACTGAAGCTTTCTTT.

This clonotype was recorded at least ten times. The gene calls are TRBV5-1 and TRBJ2-4, with TRBD2 matching 9 bases. V gave up 5 bases and J gave up 1 base; unmatched junction bases: 10. This CDR3 is built from 17 residues. Germline CDR1 is SGHRS and CDR2 is YFSETQ. The CDR3 loop reads CASSPGLAWKAKNIQYF. As DNA, the CDR3 is TGCGCCAGCAGTCCCGGACTAGCGTGGAAGGCCAAAAACATTCAGTACTTC.

The chain carries TRBV12-3 or TRBV12-4 and TRBJ2-5; 12 bases are a match to TRBD2. Trimming removed 5 bases from V and 5 bases from J; junction bases left unmatched: 6. This CDR3 is built from 15 residues. As DNA, the CDR3 is TGTGCCAGCAGTAGACTAGCGGGAGCGATGGAGACCCAGTACTTC. Translated, it gives CASSRLAGAMETQYF.

The V gene is TRBV12-3 or TRBV12-4, the J gene TRBJ2-2, with D unclear. There are 15 residues in the CDR3. V gave up 6 bases and J gave up 4 bases, with 15 bases separating them. As DNA, the CDR3 is TGTGCCAGCAGCCCTAGAATAACGCGCACCGGGGAGCTGTTTTTT. Amino acid sequence: CASSPRITRTGELFF.

This CDR3 reads CATRQRTLTGELFF. The DNA for the CDR3 is TGTGCCACCAGACAGCGGACTCTCACCGGGGAGCTGTTTTTT. The J gene is TRBJ2-2, the V gene TRBV15; maybe TRBD2 (5 bases). Deletions cut 6 bases from V and 4 bases from J, with 12 bases between. CDR3 length equals 14 residues. CDR1 and CDR2 (germline): LNHNV, YYDKDF (reference sequence).

This clonotype was counted a few times. The V and J genes are TRBV24-1 and TRBJ2-1; TRBD2 might be the D (6 bases). CDR1 is KGHDR and CDR2 is SFDVKD in the germline V gene. V was clipped by 5 bases and J by 2 bases, with 9 bases between them. The CDR3 totals 14 residues. The CDR3 reads CATSAGGTYNEQFF. The DNA of the CDR3 is TGTGCCACCAGTGCCGGGGGTACCTACAATGAGCAGTTCTTC.

Comments on this clonotype: A single base separates this from a much larger clone, so it may be a read error. V usage is TRBV20-1 and J usage is TRBJ2-7; 13 bases line up with TRBD2. The CDR3 contains 17 residues. Germline V gene lookup returns CDR1 DFQATT and CDR2 SNEGSKA (reference sequence). The CDR3 DNA reads as TGCTGTGCGCATCCGGGACTAGCGGGACCCCTCTCCTACGAGCAGTACTTC. Its protein product is CCAHPGLAGPLSYEQYF.

This clonotype showed up just a few times. V is TRBV28 and J is TRBJ1-3, with D uncertain. The length of the CDR3 is 14 residues. Germline lookup yields CDR1 MDHEN and CDR2 SYDVKM. V dropped 4 bases and J dropped 2 bases, with 9 bases sitting between them. The CDR3, as DNA: TGTGCCAGCAGTTCGACAATGGCTGGAAACACCATATATTTT. Its translation is CASSSTMAGNTIYF.

The V gene is TRBV20-1, the J gene TRBJ1-6; D not certain. The CDR3 contains 11 residues. Trimming pared 5 bases from V and 8 bases from J, leaving 7 bases between. The germline V gene encodes CDR1 DFQATT and CDR2 SNEGSKA (reference sequence). The CDR3 is CSAYFDSPLHF. The CDR3, as DNA: TGCAGTGCTTATTTCGATTCACCCCTCCACTTT.

J is TRBJ2-1 and V is TRBV4-2, with a possible D match to TRBD1 (6 bases). The V end was cut by 0 bases, the J end by 10 bases, with 19 bases between. This CDR3 has 16 residues. Germline CDR1 reads LGHNA; CDR2 reads YNFKEQ. The CDR3 DNA reads TGTGCCAGCAGCCAAGACCTGGTAGGGGGTGGTTGGGAGCAGTTCTTC. The encoded protein is CASSQDLVGGGWEQFF.

Ten or more counts support this clonotype. This chain uses TRBV7-9 with TRBJ2-1; a weak D match, TRBD2 (5 bases). Germline V gene sequence: CDR1 SEHNR, CDR2 FQNEAQ (reference sequence). This CDR3 region has 16 residues. V shed 2 bases and J shed 1 base, with 12 bases lying between them. The CDR3 DNA reads TGTGCCAGCAGCTTAAAGACGGGAAGGTCCTACAATGAGCAGTTCTTC. It encodes CASSLKTGRSYNEQFF.

This clonotype was seen only a few times. V gene TRBV9 combines with J gene TRBJ2-7; TRBD2 matches 12 bases. V was clipped by 0 bases and J by 5 bases; unmatched bases: 6. CDR3 length equals 16 residues. Germline CDR1 is SGDLS and CDR2 is YYNGEE. In DNA, the CDR3 is TGTGCCAGCAGCGTAGATGAACTAGCGGGAGGCGACGAGCAGTACTTC. Its protein is CASSVDELAGGDEQYF. Full variable domain (rest looked up from reference TRBV9 and TRBJ2-7): DSGVTQTPKHLITATGQRVTLRCSPRSGDLSVYWYQQSLDQGLQFLIQYYNGEERAKGNILERFSAQQFPDLHSELNLSSLELGDSALYFCASSVDELAGGDEQYFGPGTRLTVT.

A few counts support this clonotype. This chain links TRBV5-1 with TRBJ2-7, with D unresolved. The V gene's germline CDR1 is SGHRS and CDR2 YFSETQ. The CDR3 is 16 amino acids. V was trimmed by 0 bases and J by 5 bases, leaving 18 bases between them. The CDR3 region has the DNA TGCGCCAGCAGCTTGGAATCCGGGCCCAGGCTCAACGAGCAGTACTTC. This codes for CASSLESGPRLNEQYF.

Only a few counts were recorded for this clonotype. The chain is built from TRBV4-1 and TRBJ1-4; TRBD1 might be the D (6 bases). V was pared by 3 bases and J by 0 bases, with 14 bases between. CDR1 is MGHRA and CDR2 is YSYEKL in the germline V gene. This CDR3 spans 17 amino acids. CDR3 nucleotide sequence: TGCGCCAGCAGCCACCGAGGCTCAGGGGCAACTAATGAAAAACTGTTTTTT. It codes for CASSHRGSGATNEKLFF.

The V gene is TRBV10-3, the J gene TRBJ1-1; D is unclear. V shed 0 bases and J shed 0 bases, with 14 bases lying between them. The CDR3 spans 17 residues. Germline CDR1 and CDR2: ENHRY and SYGVKD. This CDR3 is CAISESAVGILNTEAFF. The CDR3 DNA reads TGTGCCATCAGTGAGTCGGCCGTGGGGATCCTGAACACTGAAGCTTTCTTT.

The chain combines TRBV11-1 with TRBJ2-3; 15 bases are a match to TRBD2. The germline V gene has CDR1 SGHAT and CDR2 FQDESV (reference sequence). This CDR3 spans 19 amino acids. Unmatched junction bases numbered 14, after V lost 3 bases and J lost 7 bases. CDR3 region: CASSFLGPGTSGRTYTQYF. The CDR3, as DNA: TGTGCCAGCAGCTTCCTTGGACCCGGGACTAGCGGGAGGACCTATACGCAGTATTTT.

This clonotype was recorded many times. The rearrangement links TRBV5-1 to TRBJ2-7; D remains unclear. Germline CDR1 SGHRS, CDR2 YFSETQ. The ends were cut back, 1 base at V and 0 bases at J, with 14 bases in the middle. The CDR3 sequence is 16 residues long. This CDR3 is CASSLSPGPASYEQYF. CDR3 DNA: TGCGCCAGCAGCTTGTCCCCCGGACCCGCCTCCTACGAGCAGTACTTC.

As to this clonotype: At one boundary the junction diverges from the germline segment, which might be a read error. The CDR3 coding sequence is TGTGCCAGCAGCTTGCACTCTGGGGCCAACTTCCTGACTTTC. This encodes CASSLHSGANFLTF. The rearrangement joins TRBV7-9 to TRBJ2-6, with D possibly TRBD1 on 5 matching bases. This CDR3 has 14 residues. Germline CDR1 SEHNR, CDR2 FQNEAQ (reference sequence).

V gene TRBV4-1 combines with J gene TRBJ2-4, with TRBD2 identical over 7 bases. The CDR3 extends over 18 amino acids. The V segment lost 0 bases and the J segment 1 base; nucleotides outside the gene matches: 9. Looked up from germline, CDR1 is MGHRA and CDR2 is YSYEKL. In DNA, the CDR3 is TGCGCCAGCAGCCAAGATGATGAGCGGGAAGGGGCCAAAAACATTCAGTACTTC. This encodes CASSQDDEREGAKNIQYF.

V gene TRBV21-1 combines with J gene TRBJ2-7; the table's D gene call, TRBD2, was not cross checked with the DNA. TRBV21-1 is annotated as a pseudogene. The CDR3 contains 14 residues. CDR3 in amino acids: CASRNGRTSYEQYF. Written as DNA, the CDR3 is TGTGCCAGCAGAAACGGGAGAACCTCCTACGAGCAGTACTTC.

This clonotype appeared once. The chain couples TRBV20-1 to TRBJ1-1; unclear D gene. The CDR3 length is 11 residues. Germline CDR1 reads DFQATT; CDR2 reads SNEGSKA (reference sequence). V dropped 6 bases and J dropped 4 bases, with 9 bases sitting between them. The CDR3 sequence is CSAERGTEAFF. For the CDR3, the DNA is TGCAGTGCCGAGCGGGGCACTGAAGCTTTCTTT.